This TCR beta chain was found in a study of OX40 agonist ivuxolimab in advanced cancers. In the study overall: The dose-escalation group included hepatocellular carcinoma, melanoma, renal cell carcinoma and head and neck cancer. Overall study results and limits: Undetermined was the antigen specificity of the expanded peripheral T cells.

The CDR3 runs 14 residues. CDR1 and CDR2 (germline): MNHNS, SASEGT. The ends were cut back, 1 base at V and 3 bases at J, with 9 bases in the middle. Data came from immunoSEQ multiplex PCR; TCRdb stores just in-frame clones and leaves some out. The sample shows more than 45,000 clones, 75% to 90% of them seen only once. Comments on this clone: Its target is not known.

This receptor was taken from an adult with an advanced solid tumor such as melanoma, head and neck, liver or kidney cancer. The J gene is TRBJ1-2, the V gene TRBV6-1; no definite D call. Specimen: CD4+ or CD8+ T cells sorted from blood, collected in a trial of the OX40 agonist ivuxolimab. CDR3 bases: TGTGCCAGCAGTGAAGAAGGCAAGGACTATGGCTACACCTTC. Translating it yields CASSEEGKDYGYTF.